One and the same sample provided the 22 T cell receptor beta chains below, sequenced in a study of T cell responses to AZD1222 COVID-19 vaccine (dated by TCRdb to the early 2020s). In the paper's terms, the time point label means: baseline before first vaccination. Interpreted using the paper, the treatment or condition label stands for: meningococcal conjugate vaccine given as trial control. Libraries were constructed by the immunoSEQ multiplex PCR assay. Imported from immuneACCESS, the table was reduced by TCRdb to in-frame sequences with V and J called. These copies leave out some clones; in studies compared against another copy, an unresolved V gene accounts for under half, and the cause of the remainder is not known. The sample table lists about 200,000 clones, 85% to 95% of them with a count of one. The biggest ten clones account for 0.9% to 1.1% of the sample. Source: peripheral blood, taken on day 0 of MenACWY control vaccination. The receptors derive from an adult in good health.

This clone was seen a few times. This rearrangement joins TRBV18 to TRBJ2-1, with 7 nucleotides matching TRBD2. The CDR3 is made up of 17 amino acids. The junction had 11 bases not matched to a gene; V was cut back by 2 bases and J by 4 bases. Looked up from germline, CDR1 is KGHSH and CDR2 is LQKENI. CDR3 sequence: CASSPINRLAVYNEQFF. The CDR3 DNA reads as TGTGCCAGCTCACCAATTAATCGACTAGCAGTGTACAATGAGCAGTTCTTC.

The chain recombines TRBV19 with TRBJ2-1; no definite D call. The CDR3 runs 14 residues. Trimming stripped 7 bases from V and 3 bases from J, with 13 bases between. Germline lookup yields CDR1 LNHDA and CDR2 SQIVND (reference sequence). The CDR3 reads CASTPEVLYNEQFF. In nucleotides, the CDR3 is TGTGCCAGTACGCCTGAGGTCCTCTACAATGAGCAGTTCTTC.

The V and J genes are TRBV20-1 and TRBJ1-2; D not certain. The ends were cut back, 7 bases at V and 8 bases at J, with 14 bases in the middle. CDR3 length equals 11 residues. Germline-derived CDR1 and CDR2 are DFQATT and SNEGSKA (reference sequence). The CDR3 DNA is TGCAGTGTTAGGAGAGGGAAGGGCTACACCTTC. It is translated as CSVRRGKGYTF.

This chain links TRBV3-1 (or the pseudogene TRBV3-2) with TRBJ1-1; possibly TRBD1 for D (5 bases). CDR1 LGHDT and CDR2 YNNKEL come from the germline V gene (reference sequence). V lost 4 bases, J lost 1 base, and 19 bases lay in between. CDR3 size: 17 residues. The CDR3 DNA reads TGTGCCAGCAGCCGGGGGGAGATCGTTGGGAGGAACACTGAAGCTTTCTTT. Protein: CASSRGEIVGRNTEAFF.

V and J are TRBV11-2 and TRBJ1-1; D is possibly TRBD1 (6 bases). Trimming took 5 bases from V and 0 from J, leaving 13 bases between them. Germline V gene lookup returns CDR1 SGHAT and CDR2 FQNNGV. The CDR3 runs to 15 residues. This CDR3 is CASSRGQTMNTEAFF. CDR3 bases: TGTGCCAGCAGCAGAGGACAGACCATGAACACTGAAGCTTTCTTT.

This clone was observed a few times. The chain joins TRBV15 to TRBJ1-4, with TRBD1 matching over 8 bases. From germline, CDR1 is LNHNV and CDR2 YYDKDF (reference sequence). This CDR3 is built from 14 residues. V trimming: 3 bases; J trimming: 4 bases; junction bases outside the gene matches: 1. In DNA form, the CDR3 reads TGTGCCACCAGCAGGGGACAGGATAATGAAAAACTGTTTTTT. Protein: CATSRGQDNEKLFF.

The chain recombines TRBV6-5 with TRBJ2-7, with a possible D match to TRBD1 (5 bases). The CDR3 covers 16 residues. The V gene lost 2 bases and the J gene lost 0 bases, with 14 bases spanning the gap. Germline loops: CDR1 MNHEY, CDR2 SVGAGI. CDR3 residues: CASSYPDSEISYEQYF. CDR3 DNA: TGTGCCAGCAGTTACCCCGACAGTGAAATCTCCTACGAGCAGTACTTC.

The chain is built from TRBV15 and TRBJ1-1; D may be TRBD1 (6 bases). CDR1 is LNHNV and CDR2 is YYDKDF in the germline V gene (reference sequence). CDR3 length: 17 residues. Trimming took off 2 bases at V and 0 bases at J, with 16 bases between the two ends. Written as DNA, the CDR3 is TGTGCCACCAGCAGACCCGATTGGGGGCGCGTGAACACTGAAGCTTTCTTT. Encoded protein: CATSRPDWGRVNTEAFF.

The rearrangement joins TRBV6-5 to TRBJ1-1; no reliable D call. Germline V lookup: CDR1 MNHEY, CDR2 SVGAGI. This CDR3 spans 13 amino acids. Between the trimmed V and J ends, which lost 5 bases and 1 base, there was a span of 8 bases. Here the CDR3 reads CASSTSPNTEAFF. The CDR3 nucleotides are TGTGCCAGCAGTACTTCTCCGAACACTGAAGCTTTCTTT.

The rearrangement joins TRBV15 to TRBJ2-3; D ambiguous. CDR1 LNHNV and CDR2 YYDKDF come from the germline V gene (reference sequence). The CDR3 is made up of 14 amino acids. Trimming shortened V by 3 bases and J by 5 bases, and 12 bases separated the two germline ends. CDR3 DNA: TGTGCCACCAGCAGGGTACCCAGACGAGATACGCAGTATTTT. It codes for CATSRVPRRDTQYF.

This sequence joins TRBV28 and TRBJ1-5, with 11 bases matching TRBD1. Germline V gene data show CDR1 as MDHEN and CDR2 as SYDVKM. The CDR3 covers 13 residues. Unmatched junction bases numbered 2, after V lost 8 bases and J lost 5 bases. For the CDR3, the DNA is TGTGCCAGCGGACAGGGGGCACATCAGCCCCAGCATTTT. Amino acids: CASGQGAHQPQHF.

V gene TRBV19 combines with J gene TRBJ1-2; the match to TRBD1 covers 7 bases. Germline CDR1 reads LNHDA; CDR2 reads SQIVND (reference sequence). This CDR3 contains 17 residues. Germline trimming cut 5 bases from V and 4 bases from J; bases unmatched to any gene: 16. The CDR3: CASSRAGTVNSPYGYTF. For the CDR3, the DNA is TGTGCCAGTAGTCGAGCCGGGACAGTCAATTCCCCCTATGGCTACACCTTC.

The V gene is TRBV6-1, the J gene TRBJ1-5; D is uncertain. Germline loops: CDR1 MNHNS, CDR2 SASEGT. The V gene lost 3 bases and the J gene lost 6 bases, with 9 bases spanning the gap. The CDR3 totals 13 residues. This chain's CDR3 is CASSELQFQPQHF. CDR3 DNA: TGTGCCAGCAGTGAGCTACAGTTTCAGCCCCAGCATTTT.

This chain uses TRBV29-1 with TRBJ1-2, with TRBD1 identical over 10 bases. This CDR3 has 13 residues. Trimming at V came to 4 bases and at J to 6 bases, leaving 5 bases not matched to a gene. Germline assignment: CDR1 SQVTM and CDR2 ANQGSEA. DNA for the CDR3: TGCAGCGTTGCCGGGACAGGGGTACATGGCTACACCTTC. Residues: CSVAGTGVHGYTF.

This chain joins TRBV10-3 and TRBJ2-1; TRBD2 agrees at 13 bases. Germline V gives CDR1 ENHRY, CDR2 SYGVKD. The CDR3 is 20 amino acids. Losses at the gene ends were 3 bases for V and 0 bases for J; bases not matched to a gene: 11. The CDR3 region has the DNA TGTGCCATCAGTGACCCCGGGACTAGCGGGGACAGGAGCTCCTACAATGAGCAGTTCTTC. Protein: CAISDPGTSGDRSSYNEQFF.

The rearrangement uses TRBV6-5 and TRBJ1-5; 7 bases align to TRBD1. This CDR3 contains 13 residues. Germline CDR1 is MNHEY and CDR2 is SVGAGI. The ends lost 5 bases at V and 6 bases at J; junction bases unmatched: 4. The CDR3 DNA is TGTGCCAGCAGTCAAAGGGACAGTCAGCCCCAGCATTTT. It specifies CASSQRDSQPQHF.

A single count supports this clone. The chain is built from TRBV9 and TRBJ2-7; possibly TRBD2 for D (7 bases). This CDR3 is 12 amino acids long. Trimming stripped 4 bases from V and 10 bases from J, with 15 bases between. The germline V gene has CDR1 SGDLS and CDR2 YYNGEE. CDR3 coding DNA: TGTGCCAGCAGCCCAAGAGGGGGGGCTCAGTACTTC. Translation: CASSPRGGAQYF.

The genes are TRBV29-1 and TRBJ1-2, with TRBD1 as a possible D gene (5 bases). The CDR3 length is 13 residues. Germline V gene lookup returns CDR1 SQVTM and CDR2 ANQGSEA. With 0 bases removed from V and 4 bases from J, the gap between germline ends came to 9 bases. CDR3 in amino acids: CSVEDAGGYGYTF. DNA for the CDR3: TGCAGCGTTGAAGATGCGGGGGGCTATGGCTACACCTTC. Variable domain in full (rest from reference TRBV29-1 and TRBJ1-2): SAVISQKPSRDICQRGTSLTIQCQVDSQVTMMFWYRQQPGQSLTLIATANQGSEATYESGFVIDKFPISRPNLTFSTLTVSNMSPEDSSIYLCSVEDAGGYGYTFGSGTRLTVV.

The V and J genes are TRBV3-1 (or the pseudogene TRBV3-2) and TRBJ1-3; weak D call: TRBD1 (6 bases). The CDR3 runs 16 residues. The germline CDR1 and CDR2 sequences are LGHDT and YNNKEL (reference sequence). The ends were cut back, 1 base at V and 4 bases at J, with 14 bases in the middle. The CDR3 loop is CASSQGTGSYGNTIYF. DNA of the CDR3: TGTGCCAGCAGCCAAGGCACAGGGTCTTACGGAAACACCATATATTTT.

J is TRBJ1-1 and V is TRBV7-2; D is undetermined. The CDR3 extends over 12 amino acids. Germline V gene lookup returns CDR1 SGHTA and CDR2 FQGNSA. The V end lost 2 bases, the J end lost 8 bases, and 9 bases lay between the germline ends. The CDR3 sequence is CASSLFPTEAFF. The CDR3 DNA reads TGTGCCAGCAGCTTATTCCCCACCGAAGCTTTCTTT.

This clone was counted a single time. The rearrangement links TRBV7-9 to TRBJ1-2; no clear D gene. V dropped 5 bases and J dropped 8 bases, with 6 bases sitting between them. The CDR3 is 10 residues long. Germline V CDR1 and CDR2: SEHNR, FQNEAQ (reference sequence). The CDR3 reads CASSPPGYTF. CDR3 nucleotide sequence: TGTGCCAGCAGCCCACCAGGCTACACCTTC.

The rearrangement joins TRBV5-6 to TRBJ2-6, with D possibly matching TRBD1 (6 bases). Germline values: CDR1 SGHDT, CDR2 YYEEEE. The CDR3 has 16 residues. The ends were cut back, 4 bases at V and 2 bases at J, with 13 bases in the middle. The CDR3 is CASSPTGSAGANVLTF. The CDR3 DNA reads TGTGCCAGCAGCCCCACAGGGTCTGCTGGGGCCAACGTCCTGACTTTC.